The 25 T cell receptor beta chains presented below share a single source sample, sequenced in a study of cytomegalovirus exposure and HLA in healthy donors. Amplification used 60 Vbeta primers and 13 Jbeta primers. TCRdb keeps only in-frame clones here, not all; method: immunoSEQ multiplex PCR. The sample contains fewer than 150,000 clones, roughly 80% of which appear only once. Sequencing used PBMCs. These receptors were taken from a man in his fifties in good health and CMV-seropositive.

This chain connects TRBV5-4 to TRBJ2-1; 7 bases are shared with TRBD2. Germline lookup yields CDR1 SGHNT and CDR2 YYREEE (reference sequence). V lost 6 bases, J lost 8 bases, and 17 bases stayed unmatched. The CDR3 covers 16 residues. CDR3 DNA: TGTGCCAGCACCCCGGGACTAAGACTAGCAAGCGATGAGCAGTTCTTC. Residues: CASTPGLRLASDEQFF.

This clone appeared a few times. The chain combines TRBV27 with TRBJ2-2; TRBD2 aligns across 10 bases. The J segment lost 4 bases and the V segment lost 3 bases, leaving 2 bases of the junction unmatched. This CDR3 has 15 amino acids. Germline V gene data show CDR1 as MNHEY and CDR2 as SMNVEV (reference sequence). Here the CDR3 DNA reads TGTGCCAGCAGTTTTTCTAGCGGGGGCACCGGGGAGCTGTTTTTT. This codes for CASSFSSGGTGELFF.

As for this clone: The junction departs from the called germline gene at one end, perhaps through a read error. The CDR3 protein is CAGSRNRDSHNDRQFF. The CDR3, as DNA: TGTGCCGGCAGCCGAAACAGGGACAGCCACAATGATAGACAGTTCTTC. The chain carries TRBV11-2 and TRBJ2-1, with TRBD1 matching 7 bases. Germline CDR1 and CDR2: SGHAT and FQNNGV. The CDR3 runs 16 residues.

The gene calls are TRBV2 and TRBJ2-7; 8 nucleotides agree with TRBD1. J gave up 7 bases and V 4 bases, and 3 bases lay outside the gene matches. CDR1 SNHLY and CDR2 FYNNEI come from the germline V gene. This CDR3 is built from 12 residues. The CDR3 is CASSVRGREQYF. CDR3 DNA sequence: TGTGCCAGCAGTGTCAGGGGGCGAGAGCAGTACTTC.

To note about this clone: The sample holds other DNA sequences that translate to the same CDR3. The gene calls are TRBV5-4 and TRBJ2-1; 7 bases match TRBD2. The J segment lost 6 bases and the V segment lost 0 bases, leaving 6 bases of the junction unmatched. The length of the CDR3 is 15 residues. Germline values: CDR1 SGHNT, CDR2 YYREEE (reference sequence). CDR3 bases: TGTGCCAGCAGCTTGGCCGGGACGGGGGGCAATGAGCAGTTCTTC. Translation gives CASSLAGTGGNEQFF.

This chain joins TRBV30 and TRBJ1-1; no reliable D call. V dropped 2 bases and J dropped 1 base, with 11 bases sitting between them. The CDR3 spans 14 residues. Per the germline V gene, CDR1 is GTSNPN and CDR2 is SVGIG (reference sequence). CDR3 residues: CAWSLGSRNTEAFF. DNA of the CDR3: TGTGCCTGGAGTCTCGGGAGTAGGAACACTGAAGCTTTCTTT.

CDR3 loop: CASRPGIGTEAFF. In DNA, the CDR3 is TGTGCCAGCAGGCCAGGGATAGGGACTGAAGCTTTCTTT. The chain joins TRBV6-5 to TRBJ1-1; TRBD1 might be the D (5 bases). The CDR3 has 13 amino acids. The germline gives CDR1 MNHEY, CDR2 SVGAGI. The V end was cut by 6 bases, the J end by 5 bases, with 13 bases between.

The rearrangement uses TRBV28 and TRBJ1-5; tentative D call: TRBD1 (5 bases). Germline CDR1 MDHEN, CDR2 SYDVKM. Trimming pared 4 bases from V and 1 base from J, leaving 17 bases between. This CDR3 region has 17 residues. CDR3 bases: TGTGCCAGCAGTTCGCAACGGGACGGGGGGAGCAATCAGCCCCAGCATTTT. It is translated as CASSSQRDGGSNQPQHF.

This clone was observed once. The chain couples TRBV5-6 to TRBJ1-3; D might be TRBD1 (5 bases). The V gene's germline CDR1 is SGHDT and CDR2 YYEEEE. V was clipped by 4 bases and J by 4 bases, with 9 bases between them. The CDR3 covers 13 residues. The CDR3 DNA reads TGTGCCAGCAGCGATAACAGGGGAAACACCATATATTTT. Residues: CASSDNRGNTIYF. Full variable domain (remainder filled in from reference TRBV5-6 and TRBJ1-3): DAGVTQSPTHLIKTRGQQVTLRCSPKSGHDTVSWYQQALGQGPQFIFQYYEEEERQRGNFPDRFSGHQFPNYSSELNVNALLLGDSALYLCASSDNRGNTIYFGEGSWLTVV.

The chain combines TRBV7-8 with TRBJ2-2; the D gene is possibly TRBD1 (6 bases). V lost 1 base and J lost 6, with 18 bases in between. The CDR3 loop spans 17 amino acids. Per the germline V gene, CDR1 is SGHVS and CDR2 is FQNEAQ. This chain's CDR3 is CASSLGRTGHRAGELFF. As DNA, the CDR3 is TGTGCCAGCAGCTTAGGACGAACAGGGCATCGGGCCGGGGAGCTGTTTTTT.

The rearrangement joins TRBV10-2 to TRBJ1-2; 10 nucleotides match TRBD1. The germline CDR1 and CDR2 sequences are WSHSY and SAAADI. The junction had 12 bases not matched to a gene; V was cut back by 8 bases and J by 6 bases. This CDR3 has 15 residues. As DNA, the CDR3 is TGCGCCAGCCAAGCGGACCGGGACAGGGGTGATGGCTACACCTTC. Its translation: CASQADRDRGDGYTF.

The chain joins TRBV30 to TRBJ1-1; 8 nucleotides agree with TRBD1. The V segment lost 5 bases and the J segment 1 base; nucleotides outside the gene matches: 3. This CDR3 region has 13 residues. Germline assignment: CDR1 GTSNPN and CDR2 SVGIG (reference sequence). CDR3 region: CAWSRGQNTEAFF. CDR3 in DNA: TGTGCCTGGTCCAGGGGGCAGAACACTGAAGCTTTCTTT.

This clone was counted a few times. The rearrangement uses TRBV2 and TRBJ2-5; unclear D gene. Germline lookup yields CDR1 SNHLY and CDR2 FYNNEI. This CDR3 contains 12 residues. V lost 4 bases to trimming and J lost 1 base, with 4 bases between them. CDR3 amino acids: CASSGSQETQYF. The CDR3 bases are TGTGCCAGCAGTGGGAGCCAAGAGACCCAGTACTTC.

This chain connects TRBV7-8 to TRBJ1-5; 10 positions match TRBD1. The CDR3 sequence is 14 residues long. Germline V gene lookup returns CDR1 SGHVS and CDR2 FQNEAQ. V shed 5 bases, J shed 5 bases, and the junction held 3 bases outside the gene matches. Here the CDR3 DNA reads TGTGCCAGCAGCCTGACAGGGGGCTATCAGCCCCAGCATTTT. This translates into CASSLTGGYQPQHF.

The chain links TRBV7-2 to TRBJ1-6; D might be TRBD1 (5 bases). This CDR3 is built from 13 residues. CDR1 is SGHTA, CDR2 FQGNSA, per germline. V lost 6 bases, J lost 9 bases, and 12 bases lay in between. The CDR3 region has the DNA TGTGCCAGCAGTTATTCAGGGTTTTCACCCCTCCACTTT. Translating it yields CASSYSGFSPLHF.

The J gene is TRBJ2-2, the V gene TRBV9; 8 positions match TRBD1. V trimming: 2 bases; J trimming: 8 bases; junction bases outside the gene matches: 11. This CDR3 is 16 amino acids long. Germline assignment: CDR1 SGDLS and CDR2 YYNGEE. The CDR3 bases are TGTGCCAGCAGCGTGACCGACAGGGGAGTATCGGGGGAGCTGTTTTTT. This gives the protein CASSVTDRGVSGELFF.

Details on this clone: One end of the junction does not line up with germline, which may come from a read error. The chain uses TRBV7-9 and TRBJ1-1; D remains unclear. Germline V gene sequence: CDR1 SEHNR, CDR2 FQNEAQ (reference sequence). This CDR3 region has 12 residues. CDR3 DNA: TGTTCCAGCAGCTCCATGAACACTGAAGCTTTCTTT. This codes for CSSSSMNTEAFF.

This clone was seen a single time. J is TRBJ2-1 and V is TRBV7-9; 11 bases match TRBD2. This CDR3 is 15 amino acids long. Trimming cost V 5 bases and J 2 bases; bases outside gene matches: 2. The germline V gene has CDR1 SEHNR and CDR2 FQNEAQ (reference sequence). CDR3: CASSPTSGTYNEQFF. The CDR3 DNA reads TGTGCCAGCAGCCCGACTAGCGGGACCTACAATGAGCAGTTCTTC.

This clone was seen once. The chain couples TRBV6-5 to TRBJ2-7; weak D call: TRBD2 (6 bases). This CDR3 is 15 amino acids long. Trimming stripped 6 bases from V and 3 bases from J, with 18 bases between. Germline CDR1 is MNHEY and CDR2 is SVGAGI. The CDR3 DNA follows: TGTGCCAGCAGCCTTGCTGGAGGGAAGAGCTACGAGCAGTACTTC. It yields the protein CASSLAGGKSYEQYF.

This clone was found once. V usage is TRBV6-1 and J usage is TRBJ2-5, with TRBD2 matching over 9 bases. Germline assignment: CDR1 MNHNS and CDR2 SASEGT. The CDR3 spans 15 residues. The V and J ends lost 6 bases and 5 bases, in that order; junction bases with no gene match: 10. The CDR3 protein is CASSRAGGLGETQYF. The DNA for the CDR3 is TGTGCCAGCAGCAGAGCGGGGGGCCTCGGGGAGACCCAGTACTTC.

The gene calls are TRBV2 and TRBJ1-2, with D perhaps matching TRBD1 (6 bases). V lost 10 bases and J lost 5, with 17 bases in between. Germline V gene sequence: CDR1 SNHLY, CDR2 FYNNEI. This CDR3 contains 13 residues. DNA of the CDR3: TGTGCCACCAAGGGGGTGGAGGAGTATGGCTACACCTTC. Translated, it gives CATKGVEEYGYTF.

The CDR3: CASSWGRGNQPQHF. CDR3 DNA: TGTGCCAGCAGTTGGGGCAGGGGGAATCAGCCCCAGCATTTT. V usage is TRBV28 and J usage is TRBJ1-5; 7 bases align to TRBD1. Germline-derived CDR1 and CDR2 are MDHEN and SYDVKM. The CDR3 contains 14 residues. Trimming at V came to 4 bases and at J to 4 bases, leaving 4 bases not matched to a gene.

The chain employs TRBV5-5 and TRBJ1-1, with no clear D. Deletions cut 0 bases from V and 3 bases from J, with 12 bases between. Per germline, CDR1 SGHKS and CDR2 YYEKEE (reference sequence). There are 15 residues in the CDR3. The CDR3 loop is CASSLAIGDYTEAFF. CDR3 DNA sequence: TGTGCCAGCAGCTTGGCCATCGGGGATTACACTGAAGCTTTCTTT.

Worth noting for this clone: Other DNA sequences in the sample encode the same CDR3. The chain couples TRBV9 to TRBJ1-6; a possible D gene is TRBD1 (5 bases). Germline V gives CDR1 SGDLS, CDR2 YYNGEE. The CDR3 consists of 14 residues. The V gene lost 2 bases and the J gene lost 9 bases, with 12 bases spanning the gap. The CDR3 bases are TGTGCCAGCAGCGTCCAGGGAGGCGGTTCACCCCTCCACTTT. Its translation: CASSVQGGGSPLHF.

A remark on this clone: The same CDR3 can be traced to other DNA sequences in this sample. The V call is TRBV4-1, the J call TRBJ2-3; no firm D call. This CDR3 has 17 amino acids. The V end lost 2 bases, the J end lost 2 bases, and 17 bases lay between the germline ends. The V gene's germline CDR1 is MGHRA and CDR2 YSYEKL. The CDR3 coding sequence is TGCGCCAGCAGCCAACCACTTACGACACGTACCACAGATACGCAGTATTTT. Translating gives CASSQPLTTRTTDTQYF.